One and the same sample provided the 6 T cell receptor beta chains below, sequenced in a study of tumor-infiltrating lymphocytes in primary liver carcinoma. TCR beta cDNA was reverse-transcribed from 500 ng of total RNA. The reaction used a constant-region primer and ProtoScript II reverse transcriptase. It was through three nested multiplex PCR rounds of slightly modified ARM-PCR that TCR beta libraries arose. TRBV1-TRBV30 forward primers paired with a C-beta reverse primer were used in the first two PCR rounds, which ran about 11 cycles each. TCRdb reanalysed the multiplex PCR reads using MiXCR and keeps one entry per CDR3 protein. The data hold 150,000 to 200,000 distinct CDR3 sequences, with around 85% observed a single time. Joint extraction of RNA and DNA used about 17-31 mg of bulk tissue that was unsorted. Sequencing was performed on tumor tissue from primary liver carcinoma. The receptors stem from a man aged 35-49 years with primary liver carcinoma and hepatitis B virus infection.

As concerns this clonotype: An end of the junction differs from the germline gene, which may be a read error. The V and J genes are TRBV12-3 or TRBV12-4 and TRBJ2-7; D is perhaps TRBD2 (6 bases). This CDR3 has 15 amino acids. The CDR3 loop reads CANSLLIGLWNEQYF. The DNA of the CDR3 is TGCGCCAACAGTTTATTGATAGGACTATGGAACGAGCAGTACTTC.

J is TRBJ2-2 and V is TRBV29-1, with 10 nucleotides matching TRBD2. The CDR3 is made up of 15 amino acids. Germline V lookup: CDR1 SQVTM, CDR2 ANQGSEA. V dropped 4 bases and J dropped 7; count of bases not matched to a gene: 9. CDR3 coding DNA: TGCAGCGTTGTAATAGCGGGAGGTTACATCGGGGAGCTGTTTTTT. This codes for CSVVIAGGYIGELFF.

As to this clonotype: At one of its ends the junction is not consistent with the germline gene, which may arise from a read error. The chain uses TRBV7-3 and TRBJ2-3, with D possibly being TRBD1 or TRBD2 (5 bases each). This CDR3 region has 15 residues. The germline gives CDR1 SGHTA, CDR2 FQGTGA. CDR3 sequence reads: CAGSPGAFSTDMQYF. The CDR3 DNA reads as TGTGCCGGCAGCCCCGGGGCTTTTAGCACAGATATGCAGTATTTT.

About this clonotype itself: The CDR3 ends on some other residue instead of the conserved phenylalanine or tryptophan, so this is likely a read error. The chain combines TRBV4-3 with TRBJ2-1; D might be TRBD1 (6 bases). The germline CDR1 and CDR2 sequences are LGHNA and YSLEER. This CDR3 comprises 17 residues. The CDR3 spells CASSQLTGKLSYNKQFY. The CDR3 region has the DNA TGCGCCAGCAGCCAATTGACAGGCAAACTCTCCTACAATAAGCAGTTCTAC.

This clonotype is a singleton in its sample. This sequence joins TRBV11-2 and TRBJ2-3; D is unclear. Germline CDR1 SGHAT, CDR2 FQNNGV. V lost 1 base and J lost 15, with 26 bases in between. This CDR3 is built from 16 residues. Here the CDR3 DNA reads TGTGCCAGCAGCTTAGCCGCGATCGTAGACGGCGTGTATCCCTATTTT. Protein sequence: CASSLAAIVDGVYPYF.

The genes are TRBV28 and TRBJ2-5; 11 bases are a match to TRBD2. V shed 5 bases, J shed 3 bases, and the junction held 17 bases outside the gene matches. The CDR3 contains 19 residues. The germline V gene has CDR1 MDHEN and CDR2 SYDVKM. CDR3 region: CASSPASAGTSGRKETQYF. DNA for the CDR3: TGTGCCAGCAGTCCCGCATCGGCCGGGACTAGCGGACGCAAAGAGACCCAGTACTTC.